This TCR beta chain comes out of a study of identifying expanded T cells in peripheral blood. This CDR3 is 13 amino acids long. Trimming stripped 2 bases from V and 4 bases from J, with 8 bases between. CDR1 KGHSH and CDR2 LQKENI come from the germline V gene. Assay: immunoSEQ multiplex PCR; the TCRdb copy retains only in-frame clones and omits some. The sample contains about 94,000 clones, roughly 88% of which appear only once. The chain joins TRBV18 to TRBJ1-2, with D uncertain. The specimen was blood. The clonotype was recovered from a person aged 18 to 70 in good health. CDR3 coding DNA: TGTGCCAGCTCACCATCAGACCCCTATGGCTACACCTTC. Translation gives CASSPSDPYGYTF.